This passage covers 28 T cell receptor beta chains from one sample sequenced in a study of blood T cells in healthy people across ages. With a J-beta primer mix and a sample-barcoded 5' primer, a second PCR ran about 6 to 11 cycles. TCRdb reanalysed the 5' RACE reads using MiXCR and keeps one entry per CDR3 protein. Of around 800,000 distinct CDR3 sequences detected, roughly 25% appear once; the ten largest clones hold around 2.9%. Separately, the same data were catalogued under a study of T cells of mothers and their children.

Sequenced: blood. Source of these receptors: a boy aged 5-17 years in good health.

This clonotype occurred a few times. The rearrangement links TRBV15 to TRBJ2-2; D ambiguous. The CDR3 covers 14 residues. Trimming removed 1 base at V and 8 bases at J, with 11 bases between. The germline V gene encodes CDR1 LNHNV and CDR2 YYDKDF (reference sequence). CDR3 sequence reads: CATSRGAVRGELFF. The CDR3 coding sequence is TGTGCCACCAGCAGAGGGGCCGTTAGGGGGGAGCTGTTTTTT.

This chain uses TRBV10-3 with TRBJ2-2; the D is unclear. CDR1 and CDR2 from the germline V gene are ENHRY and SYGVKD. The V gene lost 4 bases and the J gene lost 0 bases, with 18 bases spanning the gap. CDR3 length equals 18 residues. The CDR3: CAISGKPPIKSNTGELFF. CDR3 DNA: TGTGCCATCAGTGGCAAACCGCCGATCAAGTCGAACACCGGGGAGCTGTTTTTT.

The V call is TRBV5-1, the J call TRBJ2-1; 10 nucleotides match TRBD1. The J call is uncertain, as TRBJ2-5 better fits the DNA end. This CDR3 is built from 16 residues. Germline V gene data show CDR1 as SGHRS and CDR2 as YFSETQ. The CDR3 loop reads CASSPRTGGGLETQYF. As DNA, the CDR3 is TGCGCCAGCAGCCCCAGGACAGGGGGTGGCTTGGAGACCCAGTACTTC.

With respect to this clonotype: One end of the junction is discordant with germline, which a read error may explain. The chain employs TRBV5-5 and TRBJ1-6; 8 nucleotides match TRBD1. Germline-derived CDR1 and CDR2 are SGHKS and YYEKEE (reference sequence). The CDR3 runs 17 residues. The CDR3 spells CTSSLSGQGVRNSPLHF. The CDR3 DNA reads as TGTACCAGCAGCTTATCTGGACAGGGCGTCAGGAATTCACCCCTCCACTTT.

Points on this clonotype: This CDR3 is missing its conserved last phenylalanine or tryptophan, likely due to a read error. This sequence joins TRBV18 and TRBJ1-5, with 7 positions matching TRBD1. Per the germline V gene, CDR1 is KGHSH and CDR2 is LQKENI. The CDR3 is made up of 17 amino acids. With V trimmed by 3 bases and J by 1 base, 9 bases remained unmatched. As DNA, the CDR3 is TGTGCCAGCTCACCTACAGGGGAATTACGCAGCAATCAGCCCCAGCATCTT. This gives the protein CASSPTGELRSNQPQHL.

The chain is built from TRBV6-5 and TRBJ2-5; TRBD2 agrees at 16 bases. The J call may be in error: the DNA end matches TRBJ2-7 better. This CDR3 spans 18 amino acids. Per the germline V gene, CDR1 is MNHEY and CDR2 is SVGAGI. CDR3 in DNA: TGTGCCAGCAGTTACTCTCCGGGACTAGCGGGAGGGCCTCACGAGCAGTACTTC. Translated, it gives CASSYSPGLAGGPHEQYF.

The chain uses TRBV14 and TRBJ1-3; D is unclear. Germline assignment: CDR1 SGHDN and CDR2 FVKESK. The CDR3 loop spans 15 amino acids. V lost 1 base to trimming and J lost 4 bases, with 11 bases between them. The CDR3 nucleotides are TGTGCCAGCAGCCAAGGGCCAGGCAAGGGAAACACCATATATTTT. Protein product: CASSQGPGKGNTIYF.

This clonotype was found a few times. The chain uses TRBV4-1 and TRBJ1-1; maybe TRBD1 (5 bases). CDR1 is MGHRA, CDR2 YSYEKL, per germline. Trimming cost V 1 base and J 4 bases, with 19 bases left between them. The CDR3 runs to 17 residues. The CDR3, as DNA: TGCGCCAGCAGCCAAGCGGCTGCCGTCCGGGGGAGCACTGAAGCTTTCTTT. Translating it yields CASSQAAAVRGSTEAFF.

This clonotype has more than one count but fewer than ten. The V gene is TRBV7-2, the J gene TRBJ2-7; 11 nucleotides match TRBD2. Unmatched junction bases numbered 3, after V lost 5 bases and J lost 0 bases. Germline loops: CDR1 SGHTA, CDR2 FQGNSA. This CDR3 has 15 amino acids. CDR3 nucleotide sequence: TGTGCCAGCAGCCCTAGCGGGGGGATCTCCTACGAGCAGTACTTC. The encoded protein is CASSPSGGISYEQYF.

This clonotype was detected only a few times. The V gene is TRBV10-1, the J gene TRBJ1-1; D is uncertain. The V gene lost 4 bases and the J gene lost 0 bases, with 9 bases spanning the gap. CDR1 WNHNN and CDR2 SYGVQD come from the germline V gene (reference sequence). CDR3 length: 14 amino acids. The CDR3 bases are TGCGCCAGCAGTGCACAGCCTATGAACACTGAAGCTTTCTTT. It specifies CASSAQPMNTEAFF.

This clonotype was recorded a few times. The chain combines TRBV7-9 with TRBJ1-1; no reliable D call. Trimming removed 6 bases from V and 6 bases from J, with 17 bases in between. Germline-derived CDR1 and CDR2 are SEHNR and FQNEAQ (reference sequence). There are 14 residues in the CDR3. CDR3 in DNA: TGTGCCAGCAGTTCTACTGAGAGAGGAGCTGAAGCTTTCTTT. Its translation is CASSSTERGAEAFF.

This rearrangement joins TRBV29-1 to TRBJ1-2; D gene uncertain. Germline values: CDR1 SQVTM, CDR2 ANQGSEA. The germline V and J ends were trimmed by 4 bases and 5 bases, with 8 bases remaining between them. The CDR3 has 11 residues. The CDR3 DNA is TGCAGCGTTGGGGGAACTTATGGCTACACCTTC. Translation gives CSVGGTYGYTF.

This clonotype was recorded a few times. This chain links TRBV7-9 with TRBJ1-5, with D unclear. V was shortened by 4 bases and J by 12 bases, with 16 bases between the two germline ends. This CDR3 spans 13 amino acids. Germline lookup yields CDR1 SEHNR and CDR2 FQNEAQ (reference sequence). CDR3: CASSSGVPRGQHF. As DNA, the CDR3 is TGTGCCAGCAGCTCAGGAGTCCCGCGGGGCCAGCATTTT.

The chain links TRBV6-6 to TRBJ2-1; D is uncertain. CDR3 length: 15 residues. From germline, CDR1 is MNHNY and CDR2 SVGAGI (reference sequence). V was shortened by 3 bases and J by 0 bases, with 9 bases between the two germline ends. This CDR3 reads CASSYSRSSYNEQFF. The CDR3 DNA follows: TGTGCCAGCAGTTATTCTAGGAGCTCCTACAATGAGCAGTTCTTC.

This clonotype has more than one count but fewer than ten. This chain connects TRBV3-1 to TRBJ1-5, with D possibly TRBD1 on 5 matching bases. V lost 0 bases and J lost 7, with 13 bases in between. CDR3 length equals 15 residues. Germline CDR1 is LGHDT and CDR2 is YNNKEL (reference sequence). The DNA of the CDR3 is TGTGCCAGCAGCCAAGAGGCAGGGCCCGGCCAGCCCCAGCATTTT. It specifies CASSQEAGPGQPQHF.

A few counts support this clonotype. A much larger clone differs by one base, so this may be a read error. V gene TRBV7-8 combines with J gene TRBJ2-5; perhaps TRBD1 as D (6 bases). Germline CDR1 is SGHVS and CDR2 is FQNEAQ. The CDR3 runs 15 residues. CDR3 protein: CASSLAQGLQGTQYF. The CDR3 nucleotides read TGTGCCAGCAGCTTAGCTCAGGGGCTACAAGGGACCCAGTACTTC.

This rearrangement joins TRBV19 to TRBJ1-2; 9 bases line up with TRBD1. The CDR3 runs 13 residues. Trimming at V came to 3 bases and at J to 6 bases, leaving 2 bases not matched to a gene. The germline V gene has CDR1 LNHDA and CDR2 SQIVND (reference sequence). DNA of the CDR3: TGTGCCAGTAGTATGGGACAGGGCCATGGCTACACCTTC. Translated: CASSMGQGHGYTF.

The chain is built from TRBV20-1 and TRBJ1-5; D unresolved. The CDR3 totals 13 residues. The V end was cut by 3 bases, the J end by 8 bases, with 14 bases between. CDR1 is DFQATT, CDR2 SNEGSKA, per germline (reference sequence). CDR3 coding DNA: TGCAGTGCTAGTAGCCGGGATGCGGAGCCCCAGCATTTT. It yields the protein CSASSRDAEPQHF.

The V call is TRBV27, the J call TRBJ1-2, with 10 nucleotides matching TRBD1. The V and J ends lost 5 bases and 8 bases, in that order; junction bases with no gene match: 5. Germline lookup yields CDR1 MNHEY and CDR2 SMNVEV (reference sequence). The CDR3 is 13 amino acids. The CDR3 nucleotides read TGTGCCAGCAGTCAGACAGGGGGCGCAGGCTACACCTTC. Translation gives CASSQTGGAGYTF.

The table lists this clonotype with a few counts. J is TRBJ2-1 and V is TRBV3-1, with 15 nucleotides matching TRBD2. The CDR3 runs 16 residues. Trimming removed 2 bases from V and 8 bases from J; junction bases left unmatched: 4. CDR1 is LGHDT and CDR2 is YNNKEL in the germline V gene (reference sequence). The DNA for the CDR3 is TGTGCCAGCAGCCAACCGGGACTAGCGGGGGGTGATGAGCAGTTCTTC. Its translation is CASSQPGLAGGDEQFF.

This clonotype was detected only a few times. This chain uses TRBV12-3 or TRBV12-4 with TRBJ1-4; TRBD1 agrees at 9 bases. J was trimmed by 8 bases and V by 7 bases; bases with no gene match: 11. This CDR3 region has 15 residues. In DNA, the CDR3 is TGTGCCAGCACCGAAACAGGGGGCTTTGGGGAAAAACTGTTTTTT. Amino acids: CASTETGGFGEKLFF.

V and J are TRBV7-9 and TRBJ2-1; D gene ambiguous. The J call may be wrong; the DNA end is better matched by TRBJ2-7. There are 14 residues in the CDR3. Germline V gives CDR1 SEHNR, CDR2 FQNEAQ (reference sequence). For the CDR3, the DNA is TGTGCCAGCAGCCCCGGTATGAGAATTTACGAGCAGTACTTC. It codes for CASSPGMRIYEQYF.

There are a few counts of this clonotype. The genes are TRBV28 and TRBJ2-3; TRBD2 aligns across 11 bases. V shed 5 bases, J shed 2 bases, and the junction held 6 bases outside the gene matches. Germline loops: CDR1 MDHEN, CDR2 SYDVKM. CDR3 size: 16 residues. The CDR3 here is CASSPGLAGFTDTQYF. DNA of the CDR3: TGTGCCAGCAGTCCCGGACTAGCGGGTTTCACAGATACGCAGTATTTT.

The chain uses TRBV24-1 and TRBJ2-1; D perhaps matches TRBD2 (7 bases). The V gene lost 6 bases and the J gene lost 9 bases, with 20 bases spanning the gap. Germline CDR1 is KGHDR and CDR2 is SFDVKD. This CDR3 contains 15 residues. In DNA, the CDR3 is TGTGCCACCAGTACGGGGGGCCAGGGGTTAGTTGAGCAGTTCTTC. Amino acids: CATSTGGQGLVEQFF.

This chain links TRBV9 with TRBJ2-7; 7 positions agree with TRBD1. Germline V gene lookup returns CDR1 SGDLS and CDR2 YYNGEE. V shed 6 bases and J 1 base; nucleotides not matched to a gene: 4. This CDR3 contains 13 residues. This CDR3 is CASNRDSSYEQYF. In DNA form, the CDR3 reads TGTGCCAGCAATCGGGACAGTTCCTACGAGCAGTACTTC.

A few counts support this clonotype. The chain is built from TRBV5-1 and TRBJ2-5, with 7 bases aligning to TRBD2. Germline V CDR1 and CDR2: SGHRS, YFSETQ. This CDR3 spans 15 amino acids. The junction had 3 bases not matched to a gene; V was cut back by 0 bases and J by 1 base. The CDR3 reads CASSLGEGSQETQYF. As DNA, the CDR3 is TGCGCCAGCAGCTTGGGGGAGGGATCCCAAGAGACCCAGTACTTC.

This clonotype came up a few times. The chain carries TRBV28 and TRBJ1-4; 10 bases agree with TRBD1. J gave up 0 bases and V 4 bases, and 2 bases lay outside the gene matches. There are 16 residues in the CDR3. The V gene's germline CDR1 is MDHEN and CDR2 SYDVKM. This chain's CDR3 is CASSSGTGATNEKLFF. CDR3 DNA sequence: TGTGCCAGCAGTTCCGGGACAGGGGCAACTAATGAAAAACTGTTTTTT.

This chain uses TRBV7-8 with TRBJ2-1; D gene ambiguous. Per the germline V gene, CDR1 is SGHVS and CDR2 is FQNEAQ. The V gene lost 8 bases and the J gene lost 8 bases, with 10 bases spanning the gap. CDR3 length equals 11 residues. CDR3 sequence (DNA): TGTGCCAGCGCCTTGCGCGATGAGCAGTTCTTC. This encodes CASALRDEQFF. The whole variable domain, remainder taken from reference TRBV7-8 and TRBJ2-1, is GAGVSQSPRYKVAKRGQDVALRCDPISGHVSLFWYQQALGQGPEFLTYFQNEAQLDKSGLPSDRFFAERPEGSVSTLKIQRTQQEDSAVYLCASALRDEQFFGPGTRLTVL.